Below, 18 T cell receptor beta chains from the same sample are listed, as sequenced in a study of regulatory T cells in long-lasting Graves disease. Time point given: newly diagnosed GD, antithyroid drugs for less than 3 months. The TCR library was made from RNA extracted from PBMCs. For TCR beta, libraries came from iRepertoire HTBI primers and Arm-PCR of CDR3 regions. One entry per CDR3 protein, called by TCRdb with MiXCR from the multiplex PCR reads. The sample yields 350,000 to 550,000 distinct CDR3 sequences, 15% seen once. These records were also assigned to another study, of T cells in Graves' hyperthyroidism and ophthalmopathy.

The material sequenced was peripheral blood mononuclear cells (PBMCs), taken at new diagnosis, from a patient treated with antithyroid drugs. These receptors originate from a young woman with Graves disease.

This clonotype has a count of ten or more. The chain recombines TRBV12-3 or TRBV12-4 with TRBJ2-3; no firm D call. Deletions cut 5 bases from V and 0 bases from J, with 6 bases between. CDR3 length: 13 residues. CDR3 coding DNA: TGTGCCAGCAGTACAACTAGCACAGATACGCAGTATTTT. Translating it yields CASSTTSTDTQYF.

The chain links TRBV5-4 to TRBJ1-4, with 7 nucleotides matching TRBD1. CDR1 is SGHNT and CDR2 is YYREEE in the germline V gene (reference sequence). The CDR3 totals 16 residues. The ends lost 0 bases at V and 8 bases at J; junction bases unmatched: 10. This chain's CDR3 is CASSLAREGAREKLFF. The CDR3 DNA sequence: TGTGCCAGCAGCTTGGCCCGGGAGGGGGCAAGGGAAAAACTGTTTTTT.

This clonotype occurred a few times. The DNA of the CDR3 is TGTGCCATCACCCCAAATGAGGGGAACACCGGGGAGCTGTTTTTT. Protein sequence: CAITPNEGNTGELFF. V is TRBV10-3 and J is TRBJ2-2, with D perhaps TRBD2 (5 bases). The CDR3 contains 15 residues. Looked up from germline, CDR1 is ENHRY and CDR2 is SYGVKD. V lost 7 bases to trimming and J lost 1 base, with 13 bases between them.

This clonotype was recorded at least ten times. The chain employs TRBV7-6 and TRBJ1-1, with D unresolved. V was trimmed by 4 bases and J by 4 bases, leaving 10 bases between them. Per germline, CDR1 SGHVS and CDR2 FNYEAQ. The CDR3 runs to 13 residues. CDR3 loop: CASSYSRFTEAFF. The CDR3 DNA follows: TGTGCCAGCAGCTACTCCCGCTTCACTGAAGCTTTCTTT.

The sample holds a few counts of this clonotype. The CDR3 region is CSVGPWEGASYEQYF. CDR3 DNA sequence: TGCAGCGTTGGACCGTGGGAGGGGGCGTCCTACGAGCAGTACTTC. This rearrangement joins TRBV29-1 to TRBJ2-7, with D possibly being TRBD1 or TRBD2 (7 bases each). Trimming removed 4 bases from V and 1 base from J, with 17 bases in between. CDR3 length equals 15 residues. CDR1 is SQVTM, CDR2 ANQGSEA, per germline.

This clonotype was recorded a few times. Being one base from a much bigger clone, this may be a read error. This chain joins TRBV28 and TRBJ2-1; 9 nucleotides match TRBD2. The V and J ends lost 4 bases and 6 bases, in that order; junction bases with no gene match: 16. The CDR3 loop spans 18 amino acids. Looked up from germline, CDR1 is MDHEN and CDR2 is SYDVKM. CDR3 region: CASSSDAGGFLVFNEQFF. DNA of the CDR3: TGTGCCAGCAGTTCCGATGCGGGAGGGTTTTTGGTGTTCAATGAGCAGTTCTTC. The whole variable domain, remainder taken from reference TRBV28 and TRBJ2-1, is DVKVTQSSRYLVKRTGEKVFLECVQDMDHENMFWYRQDPGLGLRLIYFSYDVKMKEKGDIPEGYSVSREKKERFSLILESASTNQTSMYLCASSSDAGGFLVFNEQFFGPGTRLTVL.

The chain joins TRBV20-1 to TRBJ1-5; possibly TRBD1 for D (6 bases). Trimming cost V 3 bases and J 6 bases, with 12 bases left between them. Looked up from germline, CDR1 is DFQATT and CDR2 is SNEGSKA (reference sequence). The CDR3 loop spans 13 amino acids. In nucleotides, the CDR3 is TGCAGTGCTAGTAGGGGGAGGGGTCAGCCCCAGCATTTT. As protein: CSASRGRGQPQHF.

V usage is TRBV20-1 and J usage is TRBJ1-6; D remains unclear. The ends were cut back, 5 bases at V and 6 bases at J, with 8 bases in the middle. Germline lookup yields CDR1 DFQATT and CDR2 SNEGSKA (reference sequence). CDR3 length equals 12 residues. CDR3 loop: CSAGFVNSPLHF. CDR3 bases: TGCAGTGCTGGGTTTGTTAATTCACCCCTCCACTTT.

In DNA, the CDR3 is TGCAGTGCTCCGGTAGATGCGGGTCGTACAACCTACGAGCAGTACTTC. Protein: CSAPVDAGRTTYEQYF. This rearrangement joins TRBV20-1 to TRBJ2-7, with D maybe TRBD2 (5 bases). Trimming removed 5 bases at V and 2 bases at J, with 22 bases between. The CDR3 contains 16 residues. The germline V gene has CDR1 DFQATT and CDR2 SNEGSKA (reference sequence).

There are many counts of this clonotype. V is TRBV10-3 and J is TRBJ1-5, with TRBD1 matching 7 bases. The trim removed 10 bases at V and 1 base at J, leaving 10 bases unmatched. This CDR3 has 15 residues. Germline CDR1 ENHRY, CDR2 SYGVKD. DNA for the CDR3: TGTGCCAGCGGGGACAGCGAAATAAGCAATCAGCCCCAGCATTTT. Its translation is CASGDSEISNQPQHF.

This clonotype came up many times. J is TRBJ1-1 and V is TRBV11-2; weak D call: TRBD1 (5 bases). This CDR3 is built from 13 residues. The V gene's germline CDR1 is SGHAT and CDR2 FQNNGV. V was cut by 1 base and J by 7 bases, with 10 bases left in between. DNA of the CDR3: TGTGCCAGCAGCTTAGGGGGGAGGGTTGAAGCTTTCTTT. The encoded protein is CASSLGGRVEAFF.

V usage is TRBV6-1 and J usage is TRBJ2-7; 7 bases fit TRBD2. The CDR3 totals 12 residues. The germline gives CDR1 MNHNS, CDR2 SASEGT. The V and J ends lost 6 bases and 4 bases, in that order; junction bases with no gene match: 3. The CDR3 region is CASSPGLYEQYF. In DNA form, the CDR3 reads TGTGCCAGCAGCCCGGGACTATACGAGCAGTACTTC.

This clonotype appeared many times. The chain has TRBV7-2 and TRBJ2-7; TRBD1 matches 8 bases. CDR1 and CDR2 (germline): SGHTA, FQGNSA. J was trimmed by 6 bases and V by 6 bases; bases with no gene match: 10. The CDR3 has 14 amino acids. The CDR3 nucleotides read TGTGCCAGCAGTCCCCGGGACAGGTTGTCCGAGCAGTACTTC. It yields the protein CASSPRDRLSEQYF. Based on the CDR3 plus reference TRBV7-2 and TRBJ2-7, the full variable domain is GAGVSQSPSNKVTEKGKDVELRCDPISGHTALYWYRQSLGQGLEFLIYFQGNSAPDKSGLPSDRFSAERTGGSVSTLTIQRTQQEDSAVYLCASSPRDRLSEQYFGPGTRLTVT.

This clonotype was recorded at least ten times. The chain recombines TRBV28 with TRBJ2-7; 8 bases line up with TRBD2. Per the germline V gene, CDR1 is MDHEN and CDR2 is SYDVKM. This CDR3 region has 13 residues. V lost 6 bases to trimming and J lost 4 bases; unmatched junction nucleotides: 5. The CDR3 here is CASSRSGIYEQYF. DNA for the CDR3: TGTGCCAGCAGCCGTAGCGGGATTTACGAGCAGTACTTC. Full variable domain (outside the CDR3, taken from reference TRBV28 and TRBJ2-7): DVKVTQSSRYLVKRTGEKVFLECVQDMDHENMFWYRQDPGLGLRLIYFSYDVKMKEKGDIPEGYSVSREKKERFSLILESASTNQTSMYLCASSRSGIYEQYFGPGTRLTVT.

This clonotype was seen a few times. The chain recombines TRBV28 with TRBJ2-6; no clear D. Looked up from germline, CDR1 is MDHEN and CDR2 is SYDVKM. The CDR3 consists of 15 residues. V was shortened by 4 bases and J by 0 bases, with 7 bases between the two germline ends. This chain's CDR3 is CASSSPLSGANVLTF. The CDR3 region has the DNA TGTGCCAGCAGTTCCCCCCTCTCTGGGGCCAACGTCCTGACTTTC.

This clonotype was detected only a few times. This sequence joins TRBV3-1 and TRBJ2-1, with D perhaps TRBD1 (6 bases). CDR1 and CDR2 (germline): LGHDT, YNNKEL (reference sequence). This CDR3 spans 14 amino acids. V lost 0 bases to trimming and J lost 5 bases, with 8 bases between them. This CDR3 reads CASSQDRGHNEQFF. Written as DNA, the CDR3 is TGTGCCAGCAGCCAAGACAGGGGTCACAATGAGCAGTTCTTC.

This chain uses TRBV9 with TRBJ2-2; TRBD2 matches 8 bases. V lost 4 bases to trimming and J lost 0 bases; unmatched junction nucleotides: 5. CDR1 is SGDLS and CDR2 is YYNGEE in the germline V gene. CDR3 length: 16 residues. The DNA of the CDR3 is TGTGCCAGCAGCACAAGGACTAGCTCGAACACCGGGGAGCTGTTTTTT. It codes for CASSTRTSSNTGELFF. The full variable domain, its missing parts supplied by reference TRBV9 and TRBJ2-2, is DSGVTQTPKHLITATGQRVTLRCSPRSGDLSVYWYQQSLDQGLQFLIQYYNGEERAKGNILERFSAQQFPDLHSELNLSSLELGDSALYFCASSTRTSSNTGELFFGEGSRLTVL.

This clonotype was recorded many times. CDR3 in DNA: TGTGCCAGCAGTTTCGGGCCGGGGACCTACGAGCAGTACTTC. This gives the protein CASSFGPGTYEQYF. The chain combines TRBV28 with TRBJ2-7, with a possible D match to TRBD2 (5 bases). This CDR3 has 14 residues. Trimming shortened V by 3 bases and J by 2 bases, and 11 bases separated the two germline ends. From germline, CDR1 is MDHEN and CDR2 SYDVKM.